The clone carrying this TCR beta chain was recorded only once. These data come from a study of tumor-infiltrating lymphocytes in primary liver carcinoma. Study details: Samples returned roughly 3.65 to 7.5 million productive TCRbeta reads each. Read depth did not differ significantly between tissue types.

Starting material of 500 to 600 ng total RNA yielded TCR beta cDNA via a constant-region primer. Investigators got TCR beta libraries out of three nested multiplex PCR rounds, done with slightly modified ARM-PCR. The first two PCR rounds used TRBV1-TRBV30 primers with a Cbeta primer, roughly 10 cycles each. Via MiXCR, TCRdb re-called the multiplex PCR reads, giving one row per CDR3 protein. The sample lists some 180,000 distinct CDR3 sequences; around four fifths were seen once. Germline loops: CDR1 SGHAT, CDR2 FQNNGV. The CDR3 extends over 15 amino acids. Co-extracting RNA and DNA was done with about 20-34 mg of unsorted bulk tissue as input. Without exception, tumor samples held over 75% viable tumor cells.

This clonotype was obtained from a middle-aged man with primary liver carcinoma and hepatitis B virus infection. The chain carries TRBV11-2 and TRBJ1-2; tentative D call: TRBD1 (5 bases). Sequencing used tumor tissue from primary liver carcinoma. CDR3 protein: CPSSTSAGLIPGYTF. CDR3 sequence (DNA): TGTCCTAGCAGCACGTCGGCAGGGTTGATCCCTGGTTACACCTTC.